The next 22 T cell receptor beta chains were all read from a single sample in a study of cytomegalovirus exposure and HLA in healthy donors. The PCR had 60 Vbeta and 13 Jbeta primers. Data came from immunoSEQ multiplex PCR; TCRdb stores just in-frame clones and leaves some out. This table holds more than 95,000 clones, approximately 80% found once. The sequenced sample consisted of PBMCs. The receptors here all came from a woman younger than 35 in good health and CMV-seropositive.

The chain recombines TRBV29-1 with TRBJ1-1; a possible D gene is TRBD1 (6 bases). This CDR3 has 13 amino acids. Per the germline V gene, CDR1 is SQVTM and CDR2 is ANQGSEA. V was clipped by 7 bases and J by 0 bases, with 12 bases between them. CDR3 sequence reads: CSATDSLNTEAFF. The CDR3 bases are TGCAGCGCTACGGACAGCTTGAACACTGAAGCTTTCTTT.

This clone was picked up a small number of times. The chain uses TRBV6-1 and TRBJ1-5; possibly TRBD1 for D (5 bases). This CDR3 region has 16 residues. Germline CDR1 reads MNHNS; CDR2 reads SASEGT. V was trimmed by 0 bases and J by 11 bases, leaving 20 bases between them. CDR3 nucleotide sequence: TGTGCCAGCAGTGAAGCGCTGGGGCAGAGGTGGCAGGCCCAGCATTTT. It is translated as CASSEALGQRWQAQHF.

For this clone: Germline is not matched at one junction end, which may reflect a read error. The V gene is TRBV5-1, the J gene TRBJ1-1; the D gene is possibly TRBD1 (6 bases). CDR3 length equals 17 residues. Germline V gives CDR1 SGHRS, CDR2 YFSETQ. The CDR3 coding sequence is TGCGCCAGCATCTTGGGGGGCGGACGGACGGTGGGTACTGAAGCTTTCTTT. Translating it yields CASILGGGRTVGTEAFF.

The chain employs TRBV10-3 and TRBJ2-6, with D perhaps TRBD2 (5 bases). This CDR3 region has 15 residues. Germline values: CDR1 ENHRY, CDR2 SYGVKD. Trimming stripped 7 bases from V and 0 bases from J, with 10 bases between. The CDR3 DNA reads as TGTGCCATCACGGGGAGCCCCTCTGGGGCCAACGTCCTGACTTTC. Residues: CAITGSPSGANVLTF.

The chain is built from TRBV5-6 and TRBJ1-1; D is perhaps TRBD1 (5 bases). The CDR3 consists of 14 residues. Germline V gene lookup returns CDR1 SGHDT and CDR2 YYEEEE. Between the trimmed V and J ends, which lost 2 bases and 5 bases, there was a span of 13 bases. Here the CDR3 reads CASSFGQGGTEAFF. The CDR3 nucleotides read TGTGCCAGCAGCTTTGGGCAGGGTGGAACTGAAGCTTTCTTT.

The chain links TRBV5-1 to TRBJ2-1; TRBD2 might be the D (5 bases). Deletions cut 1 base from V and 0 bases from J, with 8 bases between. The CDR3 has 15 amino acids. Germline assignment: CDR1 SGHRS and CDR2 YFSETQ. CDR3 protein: CASSLSGNSYNEQFF. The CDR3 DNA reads TGCGCCAGCAGCTTGTCGGGAAACTCCTACAATGAGCAGTTCTTC.

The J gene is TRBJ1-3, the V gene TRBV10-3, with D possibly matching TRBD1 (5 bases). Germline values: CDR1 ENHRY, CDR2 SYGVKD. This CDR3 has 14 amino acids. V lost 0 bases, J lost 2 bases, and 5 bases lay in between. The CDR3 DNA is TGTGCCATCAGTGAGTCGACAGCTGGAAACACCATATATTTT. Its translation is CAISESTAGNTIYF.

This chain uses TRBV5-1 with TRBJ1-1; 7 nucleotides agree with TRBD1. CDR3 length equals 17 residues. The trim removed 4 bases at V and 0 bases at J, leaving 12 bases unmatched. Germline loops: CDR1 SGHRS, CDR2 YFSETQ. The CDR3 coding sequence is TGCGCCAGCAGCCCATGGACAGGAGGAATCATGAACACTGAAGCTTTCTTT. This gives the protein CASSPWTGGIMNTEAFF.

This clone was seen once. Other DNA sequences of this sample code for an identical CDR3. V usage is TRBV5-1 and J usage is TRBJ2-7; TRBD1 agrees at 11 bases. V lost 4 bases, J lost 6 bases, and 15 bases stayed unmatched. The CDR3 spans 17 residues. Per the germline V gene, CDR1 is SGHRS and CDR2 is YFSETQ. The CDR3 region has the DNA TGCGCCAGCAGCGAGGGGACAGGGGGGGGCAGGTCGGGCGAGCAGTACTTC. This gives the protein CASSEGTGGGRSGEQYF.

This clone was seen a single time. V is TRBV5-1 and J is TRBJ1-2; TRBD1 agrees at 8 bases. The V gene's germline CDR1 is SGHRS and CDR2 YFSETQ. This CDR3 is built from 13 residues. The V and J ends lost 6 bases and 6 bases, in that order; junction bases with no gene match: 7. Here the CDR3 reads CASNQGALDGYTF. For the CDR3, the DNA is TGCGCCAGCAACCAGGGGGCCTTGGATGGCTACACCTTC.

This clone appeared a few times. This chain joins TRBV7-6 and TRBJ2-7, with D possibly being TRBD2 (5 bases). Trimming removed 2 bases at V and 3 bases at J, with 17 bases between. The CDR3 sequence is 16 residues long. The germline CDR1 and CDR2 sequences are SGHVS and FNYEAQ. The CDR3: CASSLNHGEGFYEQYF. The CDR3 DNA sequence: TGTGCCAGCAGCTTAAATCATGGAGAGGGTTTCTACGAGCAGTACTTC. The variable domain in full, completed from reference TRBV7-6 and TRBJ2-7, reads GAGVSQSPRYKVTKRGQDVALRCDPISGHVSLYWYRQALGQGPEFLTYFNYEAQQDKSGLPNDRFSAERPEGSISTLTIQRTEQRDSAMYRCASSLNHGEGFYEQYFGPGTRLTVT.

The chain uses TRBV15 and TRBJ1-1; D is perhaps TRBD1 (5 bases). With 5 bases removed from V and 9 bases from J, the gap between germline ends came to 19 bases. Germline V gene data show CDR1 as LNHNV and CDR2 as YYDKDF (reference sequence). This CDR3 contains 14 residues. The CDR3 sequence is CATSPRGLAGKAFF. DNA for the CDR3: TGTGCCACCAGCCCCCGGGGCCTAGCGGGGAAAGCTTTCTTT.

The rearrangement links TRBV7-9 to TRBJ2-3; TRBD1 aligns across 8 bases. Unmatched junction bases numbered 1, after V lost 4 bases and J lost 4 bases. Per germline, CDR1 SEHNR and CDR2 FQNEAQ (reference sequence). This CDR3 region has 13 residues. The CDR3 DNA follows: TGTGCCAGCAGCTCCAGGGGGCCAGATACGCAGTATTTT. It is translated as CASSSRGPDTQYF.

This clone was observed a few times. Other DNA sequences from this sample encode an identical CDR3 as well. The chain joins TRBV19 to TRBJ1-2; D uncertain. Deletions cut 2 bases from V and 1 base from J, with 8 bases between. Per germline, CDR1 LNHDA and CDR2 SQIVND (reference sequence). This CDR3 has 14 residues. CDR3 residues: CASSIPGINYGYTF. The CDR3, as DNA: TGTGCCAGTAGTATACCGGGGATTAACTATGGCTACACCTTC.

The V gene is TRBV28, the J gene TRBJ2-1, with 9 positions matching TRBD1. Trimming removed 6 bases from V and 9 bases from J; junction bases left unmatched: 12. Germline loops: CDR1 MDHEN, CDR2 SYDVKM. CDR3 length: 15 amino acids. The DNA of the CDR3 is TGTGCCAGCAGGATACAGGGGGCGAGGGGAAGTGAGCAGTTCTTC. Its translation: CASRIQGARGSEQFF.

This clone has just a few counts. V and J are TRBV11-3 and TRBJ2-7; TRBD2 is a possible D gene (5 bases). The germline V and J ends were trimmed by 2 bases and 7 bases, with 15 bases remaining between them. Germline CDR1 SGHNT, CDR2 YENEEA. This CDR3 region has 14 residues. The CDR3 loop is CASSLIEGVREQYF. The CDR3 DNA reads TGTGCCAGCAGCTTAATAGAGGGAGTGAGGGAGCAGTACTTC.

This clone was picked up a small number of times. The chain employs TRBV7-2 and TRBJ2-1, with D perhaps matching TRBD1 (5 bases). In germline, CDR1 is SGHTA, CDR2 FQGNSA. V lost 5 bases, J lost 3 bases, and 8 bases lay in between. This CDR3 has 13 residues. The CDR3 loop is CASSDRLYNEQFF. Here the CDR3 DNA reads TGTGCCAGCAGCGACAGACTCTACAATGAGCAGTTCTTC.

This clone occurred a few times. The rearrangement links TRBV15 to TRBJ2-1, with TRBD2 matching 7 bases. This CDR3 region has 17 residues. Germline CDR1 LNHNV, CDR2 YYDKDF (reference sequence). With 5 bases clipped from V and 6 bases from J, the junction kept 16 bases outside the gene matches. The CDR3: CATSPGNKVVAGNEQFF. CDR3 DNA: TGTGCCACCAGCCCCGGGAACAAAGTGGTAGCGGGCAATGAGCAGTTCTTC.

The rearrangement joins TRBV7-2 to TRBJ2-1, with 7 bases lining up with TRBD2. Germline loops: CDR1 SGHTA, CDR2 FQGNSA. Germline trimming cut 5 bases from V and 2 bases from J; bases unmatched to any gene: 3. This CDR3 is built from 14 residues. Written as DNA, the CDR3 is TGTGCCAGCAGCACACGGGGGGCCTACAATGAGCAGTTCTTC. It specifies CASSTRGAYNEQFF.

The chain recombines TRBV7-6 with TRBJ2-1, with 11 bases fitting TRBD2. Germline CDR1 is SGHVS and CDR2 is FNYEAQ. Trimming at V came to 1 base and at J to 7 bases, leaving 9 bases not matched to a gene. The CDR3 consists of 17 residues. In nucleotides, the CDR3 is TGTGCCAGCAGCTTAGTGATAGCGGGAGGGTCGCGGAATGAGCAGTTCTTC. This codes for CASSLVIAGGSRNEQFF.

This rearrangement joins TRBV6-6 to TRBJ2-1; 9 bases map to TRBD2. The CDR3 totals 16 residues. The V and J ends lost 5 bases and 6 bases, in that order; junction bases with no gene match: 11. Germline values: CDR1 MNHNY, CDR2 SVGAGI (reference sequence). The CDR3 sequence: CASSPGETSGFNEQFF. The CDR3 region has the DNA TGTGCCAGCAGTCCAGGCGAGACTAGCGGTTTCAATGAGCAGTTCTTC.

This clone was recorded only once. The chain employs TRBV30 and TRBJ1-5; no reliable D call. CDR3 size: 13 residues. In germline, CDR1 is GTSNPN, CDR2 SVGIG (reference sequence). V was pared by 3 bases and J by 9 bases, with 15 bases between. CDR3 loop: CAWSEPGILPQHF. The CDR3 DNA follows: TGTGCCTGGAGCGAACCAGGCATACTGCCCCAGCATTTT.